This T cell receptor beta chain was documented in a study of monozygotic twins with inflammatory bowel disease. Concerning this clonotype: What it recognizes is unknown.

General observations from the study: Immunosuppressive treatments were not uniform, and this may have added variability to patient repertoires.

Each TCR library consumed around 3.5 ug of total RNA. Two nested PCRs, of roughly 17 and 9 cycles, processed TCRalpha and TCRbeta cDNA. Reanalyzing the 5' RACE reads, TCRdb keeps one entry per CDR3 protein, without DNA. The sample has a few hundred thousand distinct CDR3 sequences. The CDR3 length is 14 residues. CDR1 and CDR2 (germline): KGHDR, SFDVKD. The sample consisted of blood. This sequence originates from a human donor with ulcerative colitis or Crohn's disease, or a healthy co-twin of an affected twin (not recorded which). The chain is built from TRBV24-1 and TRBJ2-7. The CDR3 sequence: CATSDSTGPYEQYF.